This TCR beta chain was retrieved from a study of shared clonotypes between healthy human individuals. On the study more broadly: Per-donor plates numbered three CD4 naive, three CD4 memory, two CD8 naive and one CD8 memory.

Naive CD8 cells lacked CD45RO, underwent positive selection for CCR7 and left out terminally differentiated effector memory CD45RA+ cells. Deep-level settings were used for running the assay. The table came from immunoSEQ multiplex PCR; TCRdb's copy has only in-frame clones and leaves some out. The table lists about 2 million clones, approximately 94% of them singletons. With 4 bases removed from V and 2 bases from J, the gap between germline ends came to 12 bases. The CDR3 covers 14 residues. Germline values: CDR1 SGHAT, CDR2 FQDESV (reference sequence). The receptor was isolated from a man younger than 35 in good health. The rearrangement links TRBV11-1 to TRBJ2-7, with a possible D match to TRBD2 (6 bases). Specimen: naive CD8+ T cells sorted from blood. For the CDR3, the DNA is TGTGCCAGCAGCTGGGGACTGGGGGCCTACGAGCAGTACTTC. It encodes CASSWGLGAYEQYF.